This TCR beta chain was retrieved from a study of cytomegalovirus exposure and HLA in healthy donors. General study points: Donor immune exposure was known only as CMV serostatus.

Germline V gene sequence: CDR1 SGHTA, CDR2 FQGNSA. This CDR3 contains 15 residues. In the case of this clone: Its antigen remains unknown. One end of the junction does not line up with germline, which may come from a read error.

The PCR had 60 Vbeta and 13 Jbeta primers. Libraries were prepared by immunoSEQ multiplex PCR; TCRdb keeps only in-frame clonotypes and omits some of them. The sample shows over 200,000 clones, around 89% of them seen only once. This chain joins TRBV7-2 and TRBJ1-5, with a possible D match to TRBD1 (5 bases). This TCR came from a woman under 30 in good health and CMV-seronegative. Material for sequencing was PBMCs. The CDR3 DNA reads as TGTGTCAGCAGCTTAGCGTGGGGGGGCAATCAGCCCCAGCATTTT. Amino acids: CVSSLAWGGNQPQHF.